This TCR beta chain was sequenced in a study of blood T cell repertoires in COVID-19. Study-wide context: Samples representing acute and convalescent COVID-19 were sourced from the United States, Italy and Spain.

The CDR3 has 13 residues. Germline-derived CDR1 and CDR2 are ENHRY and SYGVKD. V shed 4 bases and J shed 7 bases, with 13 bases lying between them. Generated by immunoSEQ multiplex PCR, the TCRdb table keeps only in-frame clones and is missing some. The table has approximately 140,000 clones, 84% seen once. Source material: PBMCs or T cells enriched from blood (not recorded which). This TCR derives from a man aged 45 to 65 in a cohort exposed to, infected with or recovered from COVID-19 (not recorded which). This chain joins TRBV10-3 and TRBJ1-1, with a tentative D call TRBD1 (5 bases). The CDR3 loop is CAISAGRAVEAFF. CDR3 coding DNA: TGTGCCATCAGTGCGGGCAGGGCTGTTGAAGCTTTCTTT.